Sequencing of this TCR beta chain was carried out in a study of blood T cell repertoires in COVID-19. The wider study: In each case, the material was cDNA or gDNA derived from T cells, B-cell-depleted T cells, or PBMCs.

V lost 9 bases and J 4 bases, leaving 12 bases between the germline ends. Germline V gene lookup returns CDR1 KGHDR and CDR2 SFDVKD. The CDR3 loop spans 13 amino acids. Under the authors' procedure: For nucleated cells, counts were estimated from reference gene primer amplification. Generated by immunoSEQ multiplex PCR, the TCRdb table keeps only in-frame clones and is missing some. V, J and clone size are those of that table, while D and trimming were read from the DNA. The sample records about 60,000 clones, around 86% being singletons. Sequenced input: peripheral blood. The TCR was taken from a man in his forties with acute or convalescent COVID-19. The V gene is TRBV24-1, the J gene TRBJ2-1, with a possible D match to TRBD2 (6 bases). The CDR3 reads CATGGAGYNEQFF. The CDR3, as DNA: TGTGCCACCGGAGGGGCTGGTTACAATGAGCAGTTCTTC.